This TCR beta chain was sequenced in a study of T cell responses to AZD1222 COVID-19 vaccine. Study context: It was second doses at about 4 or about 12 weeks that were pooled. Notes on the study in general: Recipients of two AZD1222 doses showed rising Spike-specific TCR breadth and depth. Among AZD1222 vaccinees, only six were seropositive at baseline. Researchers report vaccine-associated CD4 TCRs spanning spike, with dominance at 160-218 and 743-854.

This clone was seen once. Its specificity is not known. V shed 4 bases and J shed 2 bases, with 4 bases lying between them. The CDR3 spans 12 residues. The germline V gene has CDR1 SEHNR and CDR2 FQNEAQ (reference sequence). Data came from immunoSEQ multiplex PCR; TCRdb stores just in-frame clones and leaves some out. This sample yields 110,000 to 150,000 clones, of which more than 90% are seen a single time; approximately 3.4% belongs to the top ten. This material consisted of peripheral blood, taken on day 0 of AZD1222 vaccination. This sequence was found in an adult in good health. V gene TRBV7-9 combines with J gene TRBJ2-3; the D is unclear. CDR3 in DNA: TGTGCCAGCAGCTCCCACACAGATACGCAGTATTTT. It yields the protein CASSSHTDTQYF.